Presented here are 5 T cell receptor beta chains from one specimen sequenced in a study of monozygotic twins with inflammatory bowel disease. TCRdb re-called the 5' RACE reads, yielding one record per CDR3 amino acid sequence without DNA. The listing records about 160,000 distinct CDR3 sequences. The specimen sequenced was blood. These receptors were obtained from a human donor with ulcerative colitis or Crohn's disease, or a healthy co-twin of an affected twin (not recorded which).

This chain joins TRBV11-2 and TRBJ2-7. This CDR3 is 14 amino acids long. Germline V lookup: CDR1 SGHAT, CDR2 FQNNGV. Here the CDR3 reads CASSLVARSGEQYF.

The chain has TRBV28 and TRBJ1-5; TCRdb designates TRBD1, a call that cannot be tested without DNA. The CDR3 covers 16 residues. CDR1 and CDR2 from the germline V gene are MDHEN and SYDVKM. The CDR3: CASSFLDRVSNQPQHF.

The CDR3 protein is CASSVTSGRVEQYF. V gene TRBV7-3 combines with J gene TRBJ2-7; there is no DNA to check the TCRdb D call of TRBD2. CDR1 SGHTA and CDR2 FQGTGA come from the germline V gene. This CDR3 comprises 14 residues.

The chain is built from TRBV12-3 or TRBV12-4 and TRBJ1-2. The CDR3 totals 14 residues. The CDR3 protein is CASSPRTADYGYNF.

CDR3: CASSQDERLSSYEQYF. V gene TRBV3-1 combines with J gene TRBJ2-7; checking the TCRdb D call of TRBD2 is not possible without DNA. Germline-derived CDR1 and CDR2 are LGHDT and YNNKEL (reference sequence). The CDR3 loop spans 16 amino acids.